Listed below are T cell receptor beta chains from one sample, sequenced in a study of T cells in pancreatic ductal adenocarcinoma. Sequencing was performed with immunoSEQ multiplex PCR; in TCRdb, only in-frame clones are kept and a portion is missing. The sample holds just under 30,000 clones, just over 90% seen once. Material: PBMCs. Receptor source: a human donor with pancreatic ductal adenocarcinoma. The CDR3 runs from the conserved cysteine through the conserved F or W. The D gene is left open where the match is weak. The size field is filled for only some rows; it gives once, few, many or a size class.

j_call v_call clone_size d_call cdr3_nt cdr3_aa
TRBJ2-1 TRBV9 NA TRBD1 TGTGCCAGCACCACCGGGGGACAGGGTGTATATGAGCAGTTCTTC CASTTGGQGVYEQFF
TRBJ1-3 TRBV5-8 NA NA TGTGCCAGCAGTTGGGGACTGGCCGACACCATATATTTT CASSWGLADTIYF
TRBJ2-2 TRBV7-2 NA TRBD1 TGTGCCAGCAGCTTGGACAGGGGATCCACCGGGGAGCTGTTTTTT CASSLDRGSTGELFF
TRBJ2-7 TRBV5-4 NA NA TGTGCCAGCAGCTTCGGACAATCCTACGAGCAGTACTTC CASSFGQSYEQYF
TRBJ1-3 TRBV5-5 NA NA TGTGCCAGCAGCCTGGACGTCGGGGCTGGAAACACCATATATTTT CASSLDVGAGNTIYF
TRBJ1-4 TRBV7-9 NA TRBD1 TGTGCCAGCAGCTTAAGAGGCAGGGGGAATGAAAAACTGTTTTTT CASSLRGRGNEKLFF
TRBJ2-3 TRBV11-2 NA NA TGTGCCAGCAGCCGCGGAGATACGCAGTATTTT CASSRGDTQYF
TRBJ2-7 TRBV11-3 NA TRBD1 TGTGCCAGCAGCGGACGACAGGGGGCGGGCGAGCAGTACTTC CASSGRQGAGEQYF
TRBJ2-7 TRBV7-4 NA TRBD2 TGTGCCAGCGGCACTAGCGGGAGGGGCGAGCAGTACTTC CASGTSGRGEQYF
TRBJ2-1 TRBV11-2 NA TRBD2 TGTGCCAGCAGCCGAGCCGGGACTAGTGAGAATGAGCAGTTCTTC CASSRAGTSENEQFF
TRBJ2-1 TRBV15 NA NA TGTGCCACCAGCAGGGCGGGACAGTGGGCCAATGAGCAGTTCTTC CATSRAGQWANEQFF
TRBJ2-1 TRBV7-2 NA TRBD2 TGTGCCAGCAGCTCCCAAAGCGGGAGTGCCTACAATGAGCAGTTCTTC CASSSQSGSAYNEQFF
TRBJ2-5 TRBV7-9 NA TRBD1 TGTGCCAGCAGCCCGACAGGGTTGGTCGAGACCCAGTACTTC CASSPTGLVETQYF
TRBJ2-1 TRBV2 NA TRBD2 TGTGCCAGCAGCCGAGCTAGCGGTAGCTCCTACAATGAGCAGTTCTTC CASSRASGSSYNEQFF
TRBJ1-1 TRBV6-6 NA TRBD1 TGTGCCAGCAGAGGACAGGCGAACACTGAAGCTTTCTTT CASRGQANTEAFF
TRBJ2-2 TRBV6-5 NA NA TGTGCCAGCAGTTGGTCCGGGGCCAGGGCGGAGGAGCTGTTTTTT CASSWSGARAEELFF
TRBJ2-7 TRBV11-3 NA TRBD1 TGTGCCAGCAGCTCCTCCGCTTCCAGGGACAGGGTTTACGAGCAGTACTTC CASSSSASRDRVYEQYF
TRBJ2-7 TRBV28 NA TRBD2 TGTGCCAGCAAGGGGACTAGCGGGAGGGCCATGTACGAGCAGTACTTC CASKGTSGRAMYEQYF
TRBJ2-2 TRBV6-5 NA NA TGTGCCAGCAGTTATCTTTCCCTAGCTAGGAACGGGGAGCTGTTTTTT CASSYLSLARNGELFF
TRBJ1-4 TRBV6-5 NA TRBD1 TGTGCCAGCCACACAGGGGGCGCGTCTGAAAAACTGTTTTTT CASHTGGASEKLFF
TRBJ2-1 TRBV29-1 NA TRBD1 TGCAGCGTTGGAGGTGGTCAGGGGGCGCTTAATGAGCAGTTCTTC CSVGGGQGALNEQFF
TRBJ1-5 TRBV7-2 NA NA TGTGCCAGCAGCTTAGACATCTATAGCAATCAGCCCCAGCATTTT CASSLDIYSNQPQHF
TRBJ1-1 TRBV6-1 NA NA TGTGCCAGCAGTAAAAAGGATGTGTCTGAAGCTTTCTTT CASSKKDVSEAFF
TRBJ1-4 TRBV5-3 NA NA TGTGCCAGAAGCTTGGCCGTTGCTAATGAAAAACTGTTTTTT CARSLAVANEKLFF
TRBJ2-7 TRBV11-3 NA NA TGTGCCAGCAGCCCAGGGGCGACAGCGGCCTCCTACGAGCAGTACTTC CASSPGATAASYEQYF
TRBJ2-3 TRBV19 NA NA TGTGCCAGTAGTATTCAACAGGACCTAGATACGCAGTATTTT CASSIQQDLDTQYF
TRBJ1-5 TRBV6-5 NA NA TGTGCCAGCAGGCAGACGGGGGGCAATCAGCCCCAGCATTTT CASRQTGGNQPQHF
TRBJ1-1 TRBV30 NA TRBD1 TGTGCCTGGAGCACCCAGGGACAGGGCCCGGCGGCTGAAGCTTTCTTT CAWSTQGQGPAAEAFF
TRBJ2-7 TRBV7-8 NA NA TGTGCCAGCAGCTTAGAGGGACGGCCCAGGAAGTACGAGCAGTACTTC CASSLEGRPRKYEQYF
TRBJ2-7 TRBV7-9 NA NA TGTGCCAGCAGCTTATCTGGCGGCACCTACGAGCAGTACTTC CASSLSGGTYEQYF
TRBJ1-4 TRBV6-4 NA NA TGTGCCAGCAGTGACTATCATGACCAGGCAACTAATGAAAAACTGTTTTTT CASSDYHDQATNEKLFF
TRBJ2-5 TRBV6-6 NA NA TGTGCCAGCAGTTACCCGCTGCTATCCGGGGAAGAGACCCAGTACTTC CASSYPLLSGEETQYF
TRBJ2-5 TRBV28 NA TRBD1 TGTGCCAGCAGTTGGGGGACAGGGGTAAGGGAGACCCAGTACTTC CASSWGTGVRETQYF
TRBJ1-2 TRBV5-6 NA NA TGTGCCAGCAGCTTGAGATGGGACGGTGGCTACACCTTC CASSLRWDGGYTF
TRBJ2-3 TRBV29-1 NA TRBD2 TGCAGCGGCCGGGAGGGGCACGGCCAAACAGATACGCAGTATTTT CSGREGHGQTDTQYF
TRBJ2-7 TRBV6-5 NA TRBD2 TGTGCCAGCACCCCCTCGGGGGGCTACGAGCAGTACTTC CASTPSGGYEQYF
TRBJ1-3 TRBV30 NA NA TGTGCCTGGAGTTTGGGCAGAAGCTCTGGAAACACCATATATTTT CAWSLGRSSGNTIYF
TRBJ2-1 TRBV15 NA NA TGTGCCACCAGCAGAGATGGGAGTGTTGCCTACAATGAGCAGTTCTTC CATSRDGSVAYNEQFF
TRBJ2-3 TRBV27 NA TRBD1 TGTGCCAGCAGTTTACTACCGGGACAGGGGGATCATACGCAGTATTTT CASSLLPGQGDHTQYF
TRBJ1-2 TRBV19 NA TRBD1 TGTGCCAGTAGAAATCCGGGACAGGGGGCTGTTGGCTACACCTTC CASRNPGQGAVGYTF
TRBJ2-5 TRBV29-1 NA TRBD2 TGCAGCGTAGCTACTAGCGGGAGAGTAGAGACCCAGTACTTC CSVATSGRVETQYF
TRBJ1-1 TRBV7-2 once NA TGTGCCAGCAGCCCGAGCGCAGGGAGAACTTTCTTT CASSPSAGRTFF
TRBJ2-7 TRBV11-2 once NA TGTGCCACCTTGGGGCAGGGATGGCACGAGCAGTACTTC CATLGQGWHEQYF
TRBJ1-2 TRBV6-5 NA NA TGTGCCAGCAGTTACCATACAGAGTTTGGCTACACCTTC CASSYHTEFGYTF
TRBJ2-2 TRBV21-1 once NA TGTGCCAGCAAAACTAGCTTCGCCGGGGAGCTGTTTTTT CASKTSFAGELFF
TRBJ2-2 TRBV5-1 NA TRBD2 TGCGCCAGCAGCTTCCAAGCGGGGGCCACCACCGGGGAGCTGTTTTTT CASSFQAGATTGELFF
TRBJ1-2 TRBV27 NA TRBD1 TGTGCCAGCAGTCCAGGGACAGGGTGGGCGGGTAACTATGGCTACACCTTC CASSPGTGWAGNYGYTF